The 22 T cell receptor beta chains below come from one sample, sequenced in a study of radiation and T cells in renal cell carcinoma. Only in-frame clones appear in the TCRdb table, and some are missing; sequencing was by immunoSEQ multiplex PCR. The data show 13,000 or so clones, just over 55% seen once. Treatment: treatment-naive control, cytoreductive nephrectomy. Material: tumor tissue, obtained from a patient whose treatment was nephrectomy without radiotherapy. These receptors were collected from a man aged 45-65 years with renal cell carcinoma.

In its sample, this clone is medium-sized. The chain employs TRBV19 and TRBJ1-1; D unclear. The V end was cut by 3 bases, the J end by 0 bases, with 11 bases between. This CDR3 is built from 15 residues. Germline V gives CDR1 LNHDA, CDR2 SQIVND (reference sequence). CDR3 DNA: TGTGCCAGTAGTATGGCAGAGTGGATGAACACTGAAGCTTTCTTT. Its protein product is CASSMAEWMNTEAFF.

The rearrangement links TRBV19 to TRBJ2-6; 10 bases line up with TRBD1. Germline V gene sequence: CDR1 LNHDA, CDR2 SQIVND (reference sequence). CDR3 length: 16 amino acids. The V segment lost 7 bases and the J segment 3 bases; nucleotides outside the gene matches: 6. As DNA, the CDR3 is TGTGCCAGTAAAAGACAGGGGGCTGGTGGGGCCAACGTCCTGACTTTC. Translating it yields CASKRQGAGGANVLTF.

This chain links TRBV6-1 with TRBJ1-2; 8 bases are a match to TRBD1. The CDR3 spans 16 residues. With 2 bases clipped from V and 4 bases from J, the junction kept 9 bases outside the gene matches. CDR1 is MNHNS and CDR2 is SASEGT in the germline V gene. The CDR3 region has the DNA TGTGCCAGCAGTGAACTAGGTCCAGGGGGCGGCTATGGCTACACCTTC. Encoded protein: CASSELGPGGGYGYTF.

This clone has more than one count but fewer than ten. The V gene is TRBV9, the J gene TRBJ1-2, with 9 bases fitting TRBD1. Germline lookup yields CDR1 SGDLS and CDR2 YYNGEE. V shed 2 bases and J 8 bases; nucleotides not matched to a gene: 10. The CDR3 covers 15 residues. The CDR3 is CASSVTTGGGGGYTF. The CDR3 region has the DNA TGTGCCAGCAGCGTCACAACAGGGGGCGGAGGCGGCTACACCTTC.

The V call is TRBV6-1, the J call TRBJ2-1; D may be TRBD2 (7 bases). The V gene lost 8 bases and the J gene lost 7 bases, with 15 bases spanning the gap. CDR1 and CDR2 from the germline V gene are MNHNS and SASEGT. The CDR3 is made up of 13 amino acids. CDR3 in DNA: TGTGCCAGCTGTCTGGGAGGGGGGAATGAGCAGTTCTTC. This sequence encodes CASCLGGGNEQFF.

This chain connects TRBV10-3 to TRBJ2-4; D may be TRBD2 (6 bases). The CDR3 runs to 14 residues. CDR1 ENHRY and CDR2 SYGVKD come from the germline V gene. V shed 2 bases and J shed 6 bases, with 11 bases lying between them. This chain's CDR3 is CAISEGGAGNIQYF. As DNA, the CDR3 is TGTGCCATCAGTGAGGGAGGGGCCGGAAACATTCAGTACTTC.

A single count supports this clone. The rearrangement uses TRBV5-4 and TRBJ1-1; D is uncertain. Germline assignment: CDR1 SGHNT and CDR2 YYREEE (reference sequence). This CDR3 spans 14 amino acids. V was clipped by 3 bases and J by 0 bases, with 9 bases between them. Here the CDR3 DNA reads TGTGCCAGCAGCTCACAGAGGCTGAACACTGAAGCTTTCTTT. Protein sequence: CASSSQRLNTEAFF.

This clone qualifies as medium-sized (0.01 to 0.1%). The rearrangement uses TRBV7-3 and TRBJ1-1; no clear D. The CDR3 totals 13 residues. Germline V gene sequence: CDR1 SGHTA, CDR2 FQGTGA. V lost 4 bases and J 4 bases, leaving 10 bases between the germline ends. This CDR3 reads CASSSHTSTEAFF. CDR3 coding DNA: TGTGCCAGCAGCTCGCATACCTCCACTGAAGCTTTCTTT.

By sample share, this clone is medium-sized. The chain carries TRBV5-1 and TRBJ2-7, with 11 bases fitting TRBD2. CDR1 and CDR2 (germline): SGHRS, YFSETQ. This CDR3 spans 14 amino acids. The trim removed 5 bases at V and 4 bases at J, leaving 5 bases unmatched. The CDR3 here is CASSSTSGAYEQYF. The CDR3 DNA reads TGCGCCAGCAGTTCGACTAGCGGGGCGTACGAGCAGTACTTC.

The rearrangement links TRBV30 to TRBJ2-1; D call uncertain. V was shortened by 2 bases and J by 7 bases, with 12 bases between the two germline ends. The CDR3 consists of 13 residues. Germline CDR1 reads GTSNPN; CDR2 reads SVGIG (reference sequence). The CDR3 DNA follows: TGTGCCTGGAGTCTCCATACAGAGAATGAGCAGTTCTTC. Translation: CAWSLHTENEQFF.

This clone was seen only once. This chain uses TRBV6-6 with TRBJ1-2, with TRBD1 as a possible D gene (6 bases). This CDR3 is built from 12 residues. Per the germline V gene, CDR1 is MNHNY and CDR2 is SVGAGI (reference sequence). Deletions cut 8 bases from V and 4 bases from J, with 11 bases between. The CDR3 DNA reads TGTGCCAGCGAGAGGGGGTTCTATGGCTACACCTTC. Translating gives CASERGFYGYTF.

The V gene is TRBV29-1, the J gene TRBJ1-1; D is unclear. The CDR3 extends over 10 amino acids. Trimming cost V 5 bases and J 8 bases, with 9 bases left between them. From germline, CDR1 is SQVTM and CDR2 ANQGSEA. The CDR3, as DNA: TGCAGCGTTCATTGGGGAGAAGCTTTCTTT. Encoded protein: CSVHWGEAFF.

This clone was detected once. The chain has TRBV7-2 and TRBJ2-3; tentative D call: TRBD2 (6 bases). The CDR3 runs to 15 residues. Trimming cost V 1 base and J 4 bases, with 12 bases left between them. The germline gives CDR1 SGHTA, CDR2 FQGNSA. In nucleotides, the CDR3 is TGTGCCAGCAGCTTAGTTGCGGGGTGGGCAGATACGCAGTATTTT. It yields the protein CASSLVAGWADTQYF.

V is TRBV28 and J is TRBJ1-3, with 8 nucleotides matching TRBD1. J was trimmed by 4 bases and V by 6 bases; bases with no gene match: 5. This CDR3 has 14 amino acids. Germline CDR1 and CDR2: MDHEN and SYDVKM. The CDR3 sequence is CASRLAGGGNTIYF. CDR3 sequence (DNA): TGTGCCAGCAGGCTCGCAGGGGGCGGAAACACCATATATTTT.

The CDR3 sequence is CASSRGDIRSYEQYF. The CDR3, as DNA: TGTGCCAGTTCCAGGGGGGACATTAGGTCCTACGAGCAGTACTTC. The chain carries TRBV27 and TRBJ2-7; TRBD1 might be the D (7 bases). V was trimmed by 9 bases and J by 1 base, leaving 19 bases between them. The CDR3 consists of 15 residues. In germline, CDR1 is MNHEY, CDR2 SMNVEV (reference sequence).

This clone is deemed medium-sized. J is TRBJ2-7 and V is TRBV2, with D uncertain. This CDR3 spans 12 amino acids. V was cut by 3 bases and J by 0 bases, with 3 bases left in between. From germline, CDR1 is SNHLY and CDR2 FYNNEI. CDR3: CASSESSYEQYF. The CDR3 nucleotides read TGTGCCAGCAGTGAGAGCTCCTACGAGCAGTACTTC.

The chain is built from TRBV5-4 and TRBJ2-3; D not certain. CDR1 and CDR2 (germline): SGHNT, YYREEE (reference sequence). The CDR3 length is 17 residues. The ends were cut back, 4 bases at V and 0 bases at J, with 18 bases in the middle. The CDR3 protein is CASSLYGFNPSTDTQYF. CDR3 nucleotide sequence: TGTGCCAGCAGCCTGTACGGATTCAACCCTAGCACAGATACGCAGTATTTT. The full variable domain, in which reference TRBV5-4 and TRBJ2-3 provide the parts outside the CDR3, is ETGVTQSPTHLIKTRGQQVTLRCSSQSGHNTVSWYQQALGQGPQFIFQYYREEENGRGNFPPRFSGLQFPNYSSELNVNALELDDSALYLCASSLYGFNPSTDTQYFGPGTRLTVL.

This clone was observed once. The chain has TRBV29-1 and TRBJ1-5; D is unresolved. V shed 4 bases and J shed 4 bases, with 8 bases lying between them. From germline, CDR1 is SQVTM and CDR2 ANQGSEA. There are 12 residues in the CDR3. DNA for the CDR3: TGCAGCGTTGGGGCCTATAATCAGCCCCAGCATTTT. It translates to CSVGAYNQPQHF.

V usage is TRBV5-4 and J usage is TRBJ1-1; D is perhaps TRBD1 (5 bases). The CDR3 contains 15 residues. Germline-derived CDR1 and CDR2 are SGHNT and YYREEE (reference sequence). Trimming took 4 bases from V and 0 from J, leaving 13 bases between them. DNA for the CDR3: TGTGCCAGCAGCATATGGGACCGCATGAACACTGAAGCTTTCTTT. As protein: CASSIWDRMNTEAFF.

The chain employs TRBV5-1 and TRBJ2-6; 8 nucleotides align to TRBD1. V was clipped by 4 bases and J by 0 bases; unmatched bases: 15. The CDR3 runs to 20 residues. Germline loops: CDR1 SGHRS, CDR2 YFSETQ. CDR3: CASSPLTGENINSGANVLTF. The CDR3 region has the DNA TGCGCCAGCAGCCCCCTGACAGGGGAAAATATCAACTCTGGGGCCAACGTCCTGACTTTC.

This clone appeared a few times. The chain uses TRBV7-9 and TRBJ1-6, with 8 positions matching TRBD1. J lost 7 bases, V lost 4 bases, and 12 bases had no gene match. CDR1 and CDR2 (germline): SEHNR, FQNEAQ (reference sequence). The CDR3 has 17 amino acids. This chain's CDR3 is CASSSVNSGTGNSPLHF. CDR3 sequence (DNA): TGTGCCAGCAGCTCCGTCAATTCCGGGACAGGAAATTCACCCCTCCACTTT. Looking up the rest from reference TRBV7-9 and TRBJ1-6 gives the full variable domain: DTGVSQNPRHKITKRGQNVTFRCDPISEHNRLYWYRQTLGQGPEFLTYFQNEAQLEKSRLLSDRFSAERPKGSFSTLEIQRTEQGDSAMYLCASSSVNSGTGNSPLHFGNGTRLTVT.

There are a few counts of this clone. The CDR3 here is CASSLEGQGYGYTF. The CDR3, as DNA: TGTGCCAGCAGCTTAGAGGGGCAGGGCTATGGCTACACCTTC. V and J are TRBV7-9 and TRBJ1-2, with D tentatively TRBD1 (5 bases). The V end lost 1 base, the J end lost 4 bases, and 10 bases lay between the germline ends. The CDR3 contains 14 residues. Looked up from germline, CDR1 is SEHNR and CDR2 is FQNEAQ (reference sequence). The full variable domain, rest sourced from reference TRBV7-9 and TRBJ1-2, is DTGVSQNPRHKITKRGQNVTFRCDPISEHNRLYWYRQTLGQGPEFLTYFQNEAQLEKSRLLSDRFSAERPKGSFSTLEIQRTEQGDSAMYLCASSLEGQGYGYTFGSGTRLTVV.